This T cell receptor (beta chain) is drawn from a study of T-cell reconstitution after alpha-beta-depleted transplantation in children. Study results and caveats: T-cell counts and diversity at one year post-transplant came mainly from newly produced T cells. The study reportedly traced alpha-beta T cells about two months after transplant to several hundred expanded graft clones.

Germline assignment: CDR1 KGHSH and CDR2 LQKENI. V was trimmed by 0 bases and J by 4 bases, leaving 15 bases between them. The CDR3 covers 16 residues. Preparation of the TCRbeta library was carried out with unique molecular identifiers. Using its own MiXCR run on the PCR reads, TCRdb lists one record per CDR3 protein. Counted here are about 200,000 distinct CDR3 sequences, 6.6% occurring once; the ten biggest clones make up about 5.5%. A note on this clonotype: What it binds is not known.

This rearrangement joins TRBV18 to TRBJ2-5, with D unresolved. This receptor was taken from a boy aged 2 to 10 with acute lymphoblastic leukemia, due to receive a stem cell transplant. The starting material was PBMCs, obtained before TCRalphabeta/CD19-depleted stem cell transplant. Here the CDR3 DNA reads TGTGCCAGCTCACCACCGAGTCACGCCGGTGGAGAGACCCAGTACTTC. It translates to CASSPPSHAGGETQYF.